Each of the 24 T cell receptor beta chains below was sequenced from the same sample in a study of T-cell reconstitution after alpha-beta-depleted transplantation in children. The library targeted TCRbeta and was prepared with unique molecular identifiers. MiXCR was run by TCRdb on the PCR reads, yielding one entry per CDR3 protein. The sample lists about 230,000 distinct CDR3 sequences, 12% seen once, with 2% to 3% in the top ten. This specimen consisted of PBMCs from the stem cell graft donor, obtained from the stem cell graft. The receptors were sampled from a human donor who donated a stem cell graft to a child with acute lymphoblastic leukemia.

There are many counts of this clonotype. The chain recombines TRBV15 with TRBJ2-3; D is ambiguous. The germline gives CDR1 LNHNV, CDR2 YYDKDF (reference sequence). The CDR3 runs 14 residues. V was cut by 3 bases and J by 4 bases, with 11 bases left in between. CDR3 protein: CATSSSPWADTQYF. CDR3 sequence (DNA): TGTGCCACCAGCAGCTCTCCTTGGGCAGATACGCAGTATTTT.

This clonotype was seen repeatedly, ten times or more. V is TRBV5-1 and J is TRBJ1-2, with 9 bases matching TRBD1. Per germline, CDR1 SGHRS and CDR2 YFSETQ. The CDR3 has 15 residues. The V segment lost 4 bases and the J segment 2 bases; nucleotides outside the gene matches: 6. In DNA, the CDR3 is TGCGCCAGCAGCCCCGGGACAGGGACCAACTATGGCTACACCTTC. Its protein product is CASSPGTGTNYGYTF.

This clonotype came up many times. The V and J genes are TRBV6-1 and TRBJ2-7, with 7 bases aligning to TRBD2. Losses at the gene ends were 11 bases for V and 0 bases for J; bases not matched to a gene: 16. CDR1 is MNHNS and CDR2 is SASEGT in the germline V gene. The CDR3 loop spans 16 amino acids. This chain's CDR3 is CASRGDSGGASYEQYF. CDR3 DNA sequence: TGTGCCTCCCGGGGAGATTCGGGGGGAGCCTCCTACGAGCAGTACTTC.

In its sample, this clonotype was seen many times. The J gene is TRBJ2-3, the V gene TRBV27; the D call may be TRBD1 or TRBD2 (5 bases each). Trimming pared 0 bases from V and 1 base from J, leaving 20 bases between. CDR3 length: 19 residues. CDR1 and CDR2 (germline): MNHEY, SMNVEV (reference sequence). As DNA, the CDR3 is TGTGCCAGCAGTTTATCCCGACTGACGAGGGGAACCCGCACAGATACGCAGTATTTT. Its protein is CASSLSRLTRGTRTDTQYF.

The J gene is TRBJ2-7, the V gene TRBV6-2 or TRBV6-3; 11 nucleotides line up with TRBD2. Trimming took 0 bases from V and 2 from J; bases not matched to a gene: 15. The germline gives CDR1 MNHEY, CDR2 SVGEGT. The CDR3 consists of 20 residues. The CDR3, as DNA: TGTGCCAGCAGTTACTCGAGTATCGAATTTGCGACTAGCGGGGCCTACGAGCAGTACTTC. It yields the protein CASSYSSIEFATSGAYEQYF.

This clonotype was picked up many times. The genes are TRBV4-2 and TRBJ2-7; 15 nucleotides agree with TRBD2. The CDR3 loop spans 17 amino acids. V trimming: 7 bases; J trimming: 6 bases; junction bases outside the gene matches: 13. CDR1 is LGHNA and CDR2 is YNFKEQ in the germline V gene. DNA for the CDR3: TGTGCCAGCACCGGTAAGGGACTAGCGGGAGGTGGCGGCGAGCAGTACTTC. The encoded protein is CASTGKGLAGGGGEQYF.

This clonotype was seen at least ten times. The chain is built from TRBV27 and TRBJ1-1; the match to TRBD1 covers 10 bases. The CDR3 sequence is 13 residues long. The germline CDR1 and CDR2 sequences are MNHEY and SMNVEV (reference sequence). Trimming cost V 6 bases and J 3 bases; bases outside gene matches: 1. The CDR3 sequence is CASRTGGHTEAFF. In DNA form, the CDR3 reads TGTGCCAGCAGGACAGGGGGCCACACTGAAGCTTTCTTT.

Ten or more counts support this clonotype. This chain connects TRBV7-9 to TRBJ2-3, with 10 bases identical to TRBD1. Germline V gene sequence: CDR1 SEHNR, CDR2 FQNEAQ (reference sequence). This CDR3 contains 16 residues. With V trimmed by 6 bases and J by 5 bases, 11 bases remained unmatched. CDR3 sequence reads: CASSSSPGQGRDTQYF. As DNA, the CDR3 is TGTGCCAGCAGTTCCTCGCCGGGACAGGGGAGAGATACGCAGTATTTT.

This clonotype was observed many times. The chain recombines TRBV6-5 with TRBJ1-1; D is perhaps TRBD1 (5 bases). The length of the CDR3 is 17 residues. Trimming took off 0 bases at V and 4 bases at J, with 18 bases between the two ends. CDR1 is MNHEY, CDR2 SVGAGI, per germline. The CDR3 coding sequence is TGTGCCAGCAGTTACTCGAAATCCCCGGGGAGGGGCACTGAAGCTTTCTTT. Its protein product is CASSYSKSPGRGTEAFF.

This clonotype is a singleton in its sample. The chain has TRBV11-2 and TRBJ2-7; the D gene is possibly TRBD2 (6 bases). Trimming removed 5 bases at V and 1 base at J, with 12 bases between. The CDR3 spans 14 residues. Germline loops: CDR1 SGHAT, CDR2 FQNNGV. CDR3 coding DNA: TGTGCCAGCAGCCCGCGGGACCCTTCCTACGAGCAGTACTTC. Translated, it gives CASSPRDPSYEQYF.

This clonotype was counted at least ten times. J is TRBJ2-5 and V is TRBV10-3; no clear D gene. CDR3 length: 16 amino acids. With 4 bases removed from V and 0 bases from J, the gap between germline ends came to 15 bases. Per the germline V gene, CDR1 is ENHRY and CDR2 is SYGVKD. Written as DNA, the CDR3 is TGTGCCATCAGTGGGGTCAGTCCGAGGCACCAAGAGACCCAGTACTTC. Translated: CAISGVSPRHQETQYF.

This clonotype was seen a single time. A much bigger clone sits one base away, suggesting this may be a read error. The chain couples TRBV27 to TRBJ2-1; 11 nucleotides align to TRBD2. This CDR3 comprises 14 residues. Germline V gene sequence: CDR1 MNHEY, CDR2 SMNVEV (reference sequence). V shed 4 bases and J 4 bases; nucleotides not matched to a gene: 0. Here the CDR3 DNA reads TGTGCCAGCAGTTGGACTAGCGGGTACAATGAGCAGTTCTTC. Translating gives CASSWTSGYNEQFF.

This clonotype was detected a few times. The J gene is TRBJ2-7, the V gene TRBV20-1; 7 bases line up with TRBD1. From germline, CDR1 is DFQATT and CDR2 SNEGSKA (reference sequence). V lost 3 bases, J lost 11 bases, and 10 bases stayed unmatched. The CDR3 covers 12 residues. This CDR3 reads CSASGTDLVEYF. The CDR3 nucleotides are TGCAGTGCTAGCGGGACAGACCTAGTGGAGTACTTC.

This clonotype showed up many times. The rearrangement joins TRBV10-2 to TRBJ1-1, with D unresolved. CDR1 WSHSY and CDR2 SAAADI come from the germline V gene. This CDR3 spans 12 amino acids. Trimming removed 1 base at V and 0 bases at J, with 0 bases between. The CDR3 region is CASSELNTEAFF. The CDR3 nucleotides read TGCGCCAGCAGTGAGTTGAACACTGAAGCTTTCTTT.

This clonotype was picked up a small number of times. The V call is TRBV20-1, the J call TRBJ2-5; D not certain. V lost 6 bases, J lost 4 bases, and 12 bases lay in between. This CDR3 has 12 residues. Germline V CDR1 and CDR2: DFQATT, SNEGSKA (reference sequence). CDR3 sequence: CSALDLGETQYF. The CDR3 nucleotides are TGCAGTGCCCTAGACCTGGGAGAGACCCAGTACTTC.

V is TRBV5-4 and J is TRBJ2-1; D may match TRBD1 or TRBD2 (6 bases each). This CDR3 region has 15 residues. From germline, CDR1 is SGHNT and CDR2 YYREEE (reference sequence). Trimming removed 0 bases at V and 4 bases at J, with 11 bases between. This chain's CDR3 is CASSLVQGLYNEQFF. For the CDR3, the DNA is TGTGCCAGCAGCTTGGTACAGGGACTTTACAATGAGCAGTTCTTC.

This clonotype was found many times. The gene calls are TRBV5-1 and TRBJ2-3; D not resolved. V lost 6 bases and J lost 2, with 16 bases in between. CDR1 is SGHRS and CDR2 is YFSETQ in the germline V gene. This CDR3 has 15 amino acids. The CDR3 coding sequence is TGCGCCAGCACCCTTGAGGTAGGAGCCACAGATACGCAGTATTTT. Translation gives CASTLEVGATDTQYF. Full variable domain (missing parts from reference TRBV5-1 and TRBJ2-3): KAGVTQTPRYLIKTRGQQVTLSCSPISGHRSVSWYQQTPGQGLQFLFEYFSETQRNKGNFPGRFSGRQFSNSRSEMNVSTLELGDSALYLCASTLEVGATDTQYFGPGTRLTVL.

The table lists this clonotype with many counts. This chain links TRBV28 with TRBJ2-7, with TRBD2 as a possible D gene (5 bases). The CDR3 extends over 13 amino acids. From germline, CDR1 is MDHEN and CDR2 SYDVKM. Deletions cut 3 bases from V and 7 bases from J, with 13 bases between. The CDR3 sequence is CASSLSIAGEQYF. The CDR3 DNA sequence: TGTGCCAGCAGTTTGTCGATTGCGGGTGAGCAGTACTTC.

The chain recombines TRBV19 with TRBJ2-7; D may be TRBD2 (5 bases). CDR1 is LNHDA and CDR2 is SQIVND in the germline V gene (reference sequence). This CDR3 is 13 amino acids long. Trimming pared 2 bases from V and 6 bases from J, leaving 11 bases between. Written as DNA, the CDR3 is TGTGCCAGTAGTATAACTAAAGGGAGCGAGCAGTACTTC. Protein: CASSITKGSEQYF.

In this sample, this clonotype turned up many times. J is TRBJ2-1 and V is TRBV5-1; TRBD1 is a possible D gene (6 bases). Trimming stripped 0 bases from V and 2 bases from J, with 12 bases between. Germline V lookup: CDR1 SGHRS, CDR2 YFSETQ. There are 16 residues in the CDR3. CDR3 loop: CASSLALDRAYNEQFF. The CDR3 DNA follows: TGCGCCAGCAGCTTGGCCCTGGACAGAGCCTACAATGAGCAGTTCTTC.

To note about this clonotype: The junction shows a germline mismatch at one end, possibly a read error. The chain is built from TRBV24-1 and TRBJ1-2; maybe TRBD1 (5 bases). The CDR3 spans 15 residues. The germline gives CDR1 KGHDR, CDR2 SFDVKD. As DNA, the CDR3 is TGTGGCACCAGTTACCCCGGGACGGAGAACTATGGCTACACCTTC. Translated: CGTSYPGTENYGYTF.

This clonotype was counted many times. The rearrangement uses TRBV7-9 and TRBJ2-1; 10 positions agree with TRBD2. Trimming at V came to 6 bases and at J to 7 bases, leaving 6 bases not matched to a gene. The CDR3 consists of 14 residues. Germline assignment: CDR1 SEHNR and CDR2 FQNEAQ (reference sequence). The CDR3 loop reads CASRVAGGLNEQFF. The CDR3 DNA is TGTGCCAGCAGGGTAGCGGGAGGTTTAAATGAGCAGTTCTTC.

The chain couples TRBV5-1 to TRBJ2-1; TRBD1 aligns across 7 bases. The germline V gene has CDR1 SGHRS and CDR2 YFSETQ. CDR3 length equals 16 residues. Trimming cost V 4 bases and J 1 base; bases outside gene matches: 8. The CDR3 DNA reads TGCGCCAGCAGCCCTGACAGGGAAAGGTCCTACAATGAGCAGTTCTTC. Protein product: CASSPDRERSYNEQFF.

The sample holds many counts of this clonotype. This chain links TRBV7-2 with TRBJ1-2, with no clear D. Germline CDR1 SGHTA, CDR2 FQGNSA. The CDR3 is made up of 15 amino acids. Trimming cost V 4 bases and J 2 bases, with 14 bases left between them. CDR3 bases: TGTGCCAGCAGCTCCCCGGGCGGCTTCAACTATGGCTACACCTTC. Residues: CASSSPGGFNYGYTF.